This T cell receptor (beta chain) was recorded in a study of blood T cells in healthy people across ages. Overall study findings and caveats: Total diversity from one million sequenced T cells was likely underestimated. Donors of long life had a larger count of naive CD4+ cells and greater diversity than aged donors.

This clonotype came up a few times. Its matching antigen is unknown. The length of the CDR3 is 15 residues. Germline CDR1 is SGHAT and CDR2 is FQDESV (reference sequence). V lost 6 bases and J lost 1; bases outside the gene matches: 5. Primed by a sample-barcoded 5' primer and a J-beta primer mix, a second PCR proceeded for roughly 6 to 12 cycles. TCRdb used MiXCR to reprocess the 5' RACE reads, holding one entry per CDR3 protein. The data contain 780,000 or so distinct CDR3 sequences, around three fifths of them singletons. This clonotype originated in a man aged 35 to 55 in good health. V is TRBV11-1 and J is TRBJ1-1; 10 bases fit TRBD1. Sequenced input: blood. DNA of the CDR3: TGTGCCAGCAGGATCGACAGGGGGCAGAACACTGAAGCTTTCTTT. Its protein is CASRIDRGQNTEAFF.